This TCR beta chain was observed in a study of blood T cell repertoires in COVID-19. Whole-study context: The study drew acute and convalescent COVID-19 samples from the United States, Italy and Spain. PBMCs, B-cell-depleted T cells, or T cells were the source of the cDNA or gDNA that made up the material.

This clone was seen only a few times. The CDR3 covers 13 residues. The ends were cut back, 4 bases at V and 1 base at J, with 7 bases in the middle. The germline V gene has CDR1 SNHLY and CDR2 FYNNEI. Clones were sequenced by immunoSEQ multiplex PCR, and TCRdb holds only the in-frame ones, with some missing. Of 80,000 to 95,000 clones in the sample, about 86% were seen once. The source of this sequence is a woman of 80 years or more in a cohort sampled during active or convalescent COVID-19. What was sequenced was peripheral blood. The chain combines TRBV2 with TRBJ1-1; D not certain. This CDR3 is CASSVVRNTEAFF. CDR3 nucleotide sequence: TGTGCCAGCAGTGTGGTGAGGAACACTGAAGCTTTCTTT.